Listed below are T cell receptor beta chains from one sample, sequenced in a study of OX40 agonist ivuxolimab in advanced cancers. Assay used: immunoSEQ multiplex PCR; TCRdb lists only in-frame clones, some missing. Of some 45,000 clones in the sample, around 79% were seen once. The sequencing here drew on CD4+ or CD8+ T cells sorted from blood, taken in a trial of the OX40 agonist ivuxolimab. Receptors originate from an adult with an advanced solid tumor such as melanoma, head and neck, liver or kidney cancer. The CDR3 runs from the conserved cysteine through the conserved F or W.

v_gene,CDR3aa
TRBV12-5,CASGLELAGAGELFF
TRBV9,CASSPLSSYNEQFF
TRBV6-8,CASKRAWQGCGYTF
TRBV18,CASSPGQGRDTQYF
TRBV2,CASRLDTNEQFF
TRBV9,CASSVGSGGFDEQYF
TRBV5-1,CASSSSTSNEQYF
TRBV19,CASSIDRETYEQYF
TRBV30,CASKGPLTYEQYF
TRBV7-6,CASSPRLAGDKTQYF
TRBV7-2,CASSLVKNTDTQYF
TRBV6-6,CASSYSDGRYEQYF
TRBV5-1,CASSTGTGGPGELFF
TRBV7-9,CASSTSSLSGRGEKLFF
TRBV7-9,CASSLNRGGTNEKLFF
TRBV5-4,CASSFKAGDWVSYNEQFF
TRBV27,CASGTSGTYEQYF
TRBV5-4,CASSSSQGTDTQYF
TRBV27,CASSLSNAVGDLETQYF
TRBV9,CASSGRQGDASPLHF
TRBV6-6,CVSSSQTGGISPLHF
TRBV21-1,CASSKGWRGRQPQHF
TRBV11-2,CASSSLTSIRRAEQFF
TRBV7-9,CASSLLAGGYEQYF
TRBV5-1,CASSPSGGAGYTEAFF
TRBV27,CASSFLLDRFNEQFF
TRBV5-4,CASSLGIAQQGRLYEQYF